The present T cell receptor (beta chain) was sequenced within a study of blood T cells in healthy people across ages. On the study more broadly: About one barcoded TCR beta cDNA was captured per two T cells.

This CDR3 has 17 residues. V shed 6 bases and J 1 base; nucleotides not matched to a gene: 14. Germline values: CDR1 MNHEY, CDR2 SMNVEV (reference sequence). Next came a second PCR, run for about 6 to 12 cycles, which used a sample-barcoded 5' primer along with a J-beta primer mix. Each CDR3 protein is one row after TCRdb ran MiXCR on the 5' RACE reads. Altogether about 1.6 million distinct CDR3 sequences are present, 34% being singletons, with the ten largest covering 11%. Notes on the study in general: Expanded clonotype shifts may have been confounded, as the donors had an unknown CMV status. Age advanced and TCR beta diversity per million T cells fell, roughly linearly.

About this clonotype itself: Its antigen is still unknown.

Per-sample yields of isolated PBMCs were at least 7 million. The genes are TRBV27 and TRBJ2-5; 7 positions match TRBD2. The receptor was derived from a woman between 25 and 40 years old in good health. Sequenced sample: blood. The CDR3 nucleotides are TGTGCCAGCAGCCTTTATATGGGAGGGATAGCCCAAGAGACCCAGTACTTC. Its translation: CASSLYMGGIAQETQYF.